This entry describes one T cell receptor beta chain. The antigen is unknown. The data were taken from a study of a mutant IDH1 vaccine in newly diagnosed glioma. Looking at the study overall: Once 4-6 weeks had passed after radiotherapy alone, vaccination started, or it started with temozolomide cycles. Pretreatment consisted of radiotherapy, temozolomide, or both, with most receiving both.

Regarding the study as a whole: Across multiple MHC alleles, approximately 93% of patients had vaccine-induced responses.

Assay: immunoSEQ multiplex PCR; the TCRdb copy retains only in-frame clones and omits some. Here the sample spans approximately 37,000 clones, roughly 50% being singletons. V shed 1 base, J shed 5 bases, and the junction held 4 bases outside the gene matches. CDR3 size: 14 residues. CDR1 is MGHRA, CDR2 YSYEKL, per germline. Time point denoted: week 5, during vaccination. The vaccine gave 300 ug of a 20-mer mutant IDH1 peptide subcutaneously per dose. The chain employs TRBV4-1 and TRBJ1-1, with 7 positions matching TRBD1. This receptor was identified in a woman aged 18-29 years with glioma. The specimen was PBMCs, collected from a glioma patient whose treatment included an IDH1 peptide vaccine. The CDR3 nucleotides are TGCGCCAGCAGCCAAGTACAGGGGTTGACTGAAGCTTTCTTT. Its protein is CASSQVQGLTEAFF.